This is a list of T cell receptor beta chains from one sample in a study of T cell responses to AZD1222 COVID-19 vaccine. Clones were sequenced by immunoSEQ multiplex PCR, and TCRdb holds only the in-frame ones, with some missing. This sample carries about 110,000 clones, 75% to 90% of them seen once, and the ten largest clones take approximately 5%. The sample was peripheral blood, taken on day 0 of AZD1222 vaccination. These receptors all come from an adult in good health. Both conserved end residues are part of each CDR3.

v_gene: TRBV28
CDR3aa: CASSLGTRTTDTQYF

v_gene: TRBV28
CDR3aa: CASSPGSLDSYEQYF

v_gene: TRBV7-9
CDR3aa: CASSSPGQGYEKLFF

v_gene: TRBV4-1
CDR3aa: CASSHGQANQPQHF

v_gene: TRBV29-1
CDR3aa: CSVGGRAYEQYF

v_gene: TRBV21-1
CDR3aa: CASRGTGTGGVNQPQHF

v_gene: TRBV9
CDR3aa: CASSVVSNAGGYTF

v_gene: TRBV27
CDR3aa: CASTPSAGGGGEQFF

v_gene: TRBV15
CDR3aa: CATSRDPGSGYGYTF

v_gene: TRBV14
CDR3aa: CASSPRVSGGHLTNNEQFF

v_gene: TRBV7-8
CDR3aa: CASSLVTGVDEQFF

v_gene: TRBV28
CDR3aa: CASSPRLAGDYNEQFF

v_gene: TRBV24-1
CDR3aa: CATSEGGRVEKLFF

v_gene: TRBV7-2
CDR3aa: CASSLAGMTYEQYF

v_gene: TRBV6-5
CDR3aa: CASWSRGTGNTIYF

v_gene: TRBV5-4
CDR3aa: CASSLAGTRLGEQYF

v_gene: TRBV5-1
CDR3aa: CASSLGDIRRYGYTF

v_gene: TRBV7-8
CDR3aa: CASSRGGTLKGNYGYTF

v_gene: TRBV6-2/TRBV6-3
CDR3aa: CASSYSAAGNTGELFF

v_gene: TRBV28
CDR3aa: CACATLDTQYF

v_gene: TRBV13
CDR3aa: CASSSRPGLDGNEQFF

v_gene: TRBV9
CDR3aa: CASSVEGRISTDTQYF

v_gene: TRBV20-1
CDR3aa: CSASLRQGYNSPLHF

v_gene: TRBV18
CDR3aa: CASSGRNPPDEQFF

v_gene: TRBV28
CDR3aa: CASSLIGKILDGNTIYF

v_gene: TRBV29-1
CDR3aa: CSVDLTFSEQFF

v_gene: TRBV28
CDR3aa: CACASGGAFTGELFF

v_gene: TRBV30
CDR3aa: CAWSEWGYNQPQHF

v_gene: TRBV29-1
CDR3aa: CSVEATANTGELFF

v_gene: TRBV30
CDR3aa: CAWSVGRSYEQYF

v_gene: TRBV6-5
CDR3aa: CASSYGQGAVSYTF

v_gene: TRBV7-9
CDR3aa: CASSLGSQDTQYF

v_gene: TRBV30
CDR3aa: CAWSRQAGANVLTF

v_gene: TRBV9
CDR3aa: CASSVTGANYGYTF

v_gene: TRBV19
CDR3aa: CASSIPGGVRPDTQYF

v_gene: TRBV5-1
CDR3aa: CATSPGTGNTEAFF

v_gene: TRBV5-4
CDR3aa: CASSSFLGGPGELFF

v_gene: TRBV7-6
CDR3aa: CASSQSGGTEAFF

v_gene: TRBV6-5
CDR3aa: CASRRGQGNYGYTF

v_gene: TRBV2
CDR3aa: CASCGTRQDTQYF

v_gene: TRBV21-1
CDR3aa: CASSKPQMVTDSNNSPLHF